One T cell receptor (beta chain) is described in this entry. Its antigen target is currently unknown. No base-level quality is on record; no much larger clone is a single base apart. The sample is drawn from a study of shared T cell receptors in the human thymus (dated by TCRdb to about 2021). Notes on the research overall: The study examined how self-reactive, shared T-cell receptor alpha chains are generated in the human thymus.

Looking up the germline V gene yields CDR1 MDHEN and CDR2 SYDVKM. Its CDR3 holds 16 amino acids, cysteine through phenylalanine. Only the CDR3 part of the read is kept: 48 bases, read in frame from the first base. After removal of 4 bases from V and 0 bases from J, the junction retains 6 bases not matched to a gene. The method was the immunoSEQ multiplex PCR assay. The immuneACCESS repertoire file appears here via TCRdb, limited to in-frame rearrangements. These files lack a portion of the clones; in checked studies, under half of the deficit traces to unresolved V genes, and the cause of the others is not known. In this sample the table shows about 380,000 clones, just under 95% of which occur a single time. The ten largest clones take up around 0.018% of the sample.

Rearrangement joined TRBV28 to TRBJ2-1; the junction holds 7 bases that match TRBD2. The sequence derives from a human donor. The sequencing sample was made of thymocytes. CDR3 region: CASSSLKRDSYNEQFF. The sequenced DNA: TGTGCCAGCAGTTCCCTAAAGCGGGACTCCTACAATGAGCAGTTCTTC.